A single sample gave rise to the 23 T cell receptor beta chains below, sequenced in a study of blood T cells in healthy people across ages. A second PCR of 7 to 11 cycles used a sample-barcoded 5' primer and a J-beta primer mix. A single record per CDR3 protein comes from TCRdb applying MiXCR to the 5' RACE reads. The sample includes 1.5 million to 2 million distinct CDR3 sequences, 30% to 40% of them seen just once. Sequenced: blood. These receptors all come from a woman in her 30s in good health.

The CDR3 DNA reads TGCGCCAGCACGAAAGGGGGGACTCAAGAGACCCAGTACTTC. Translation: CASTKGGTQETQYF. The chain combines TRBV5-1 with TRBJ2-5; D may be TRBD1 or TRBD2 (6 bases each). Germline V lookup: CDR1 SGHRS, CDR2 YFSETQ. Trimming shortened V by 6 bases and J by 2 bases, and 14 bases separated the two germline ends. There are 14 residues in the CDR3.

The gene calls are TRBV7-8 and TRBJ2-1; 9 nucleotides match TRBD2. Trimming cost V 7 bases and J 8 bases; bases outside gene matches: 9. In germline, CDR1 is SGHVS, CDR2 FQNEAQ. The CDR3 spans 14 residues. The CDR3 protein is CASNAWVAGDEQFF. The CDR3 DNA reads TGTGCCAGCAATGCCTGGGTAGCGGGGGATGAGCAGTTCTTC.

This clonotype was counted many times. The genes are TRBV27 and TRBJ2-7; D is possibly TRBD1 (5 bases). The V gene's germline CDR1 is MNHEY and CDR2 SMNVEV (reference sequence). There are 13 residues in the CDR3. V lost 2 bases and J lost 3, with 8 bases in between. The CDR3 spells CASSLNQGYEQYF. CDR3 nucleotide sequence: TGTGCCAGCAGTTTAAATCAGGGCTACGAGCAGTACTTC.

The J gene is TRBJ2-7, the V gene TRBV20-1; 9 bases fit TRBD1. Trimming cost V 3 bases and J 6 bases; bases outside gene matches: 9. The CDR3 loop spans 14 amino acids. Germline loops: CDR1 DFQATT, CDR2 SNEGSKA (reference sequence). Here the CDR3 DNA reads TGCAGTGCTAGCTACGGGACAGGGTTTAGCGAGCAGTACTTC. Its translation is CSASYGTGFSEQYF.

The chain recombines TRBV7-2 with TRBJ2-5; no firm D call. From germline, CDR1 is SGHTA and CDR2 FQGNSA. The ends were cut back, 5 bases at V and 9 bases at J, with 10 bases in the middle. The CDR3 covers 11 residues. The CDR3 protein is CASSGARSQYF. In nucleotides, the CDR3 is TGTGCCAGCAGCGGAGCCCGGTCCCAGTACTTC.

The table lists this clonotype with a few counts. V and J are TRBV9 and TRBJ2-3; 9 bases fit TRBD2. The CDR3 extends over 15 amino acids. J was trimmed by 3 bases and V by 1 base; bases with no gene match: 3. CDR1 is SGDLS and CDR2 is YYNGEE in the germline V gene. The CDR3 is CASSVPAGGTDTQYF. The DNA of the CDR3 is TGTGCCAGCAGCGTACCGGCGGGAGGGACAGATACGCAGTATTTT.

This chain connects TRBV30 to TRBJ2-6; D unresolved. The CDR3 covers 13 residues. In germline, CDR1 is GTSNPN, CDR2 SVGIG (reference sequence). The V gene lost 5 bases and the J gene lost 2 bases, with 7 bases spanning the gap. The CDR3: CAWSSTGANVLTF. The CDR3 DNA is TGTGCCTGGTCAAGCACTGGGGCCAACGTCCTGACTTTC.

The CDR3 DNA is TGTGCCAGCAGTCCCTGGACCTCAGATACGCAGTATTTT. Translated: CASSPWTSDTQYF. The V gene is TRBV6-5, the J gene TRBJ2-3; D gene unclear. CDR1 MNHEY and CDR2 SVGAGI come from the germline V gene. The length of the CDR3 is 13 residues. The V and J ends lost 5 bases and 4 bases respectively, with 10 bases between them.

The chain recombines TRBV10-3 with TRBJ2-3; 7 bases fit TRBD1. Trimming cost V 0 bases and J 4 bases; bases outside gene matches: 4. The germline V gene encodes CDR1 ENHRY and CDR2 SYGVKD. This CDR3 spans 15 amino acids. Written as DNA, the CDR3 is TGTGCCATCAGTGAGTCGACAGGGCAGGCAGATACGCAGTATTTT. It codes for CAISESTGQADTQYF.

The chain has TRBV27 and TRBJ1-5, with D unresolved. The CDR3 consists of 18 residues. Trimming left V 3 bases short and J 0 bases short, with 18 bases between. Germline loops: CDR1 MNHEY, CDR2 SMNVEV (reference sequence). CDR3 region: CASSFRAGSINSNQPQHF. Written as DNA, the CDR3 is TGTGCCAGCAGTTTTAGGGCGGGAAGCATTAATAGCAATCAGCCCCAGCATTTT.

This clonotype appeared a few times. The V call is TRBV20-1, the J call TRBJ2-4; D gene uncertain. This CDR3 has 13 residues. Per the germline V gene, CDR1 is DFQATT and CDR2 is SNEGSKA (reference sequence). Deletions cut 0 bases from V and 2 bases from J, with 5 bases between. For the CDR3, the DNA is TGCAGTGCTAGAGACTGGACCAAAAACATTCAGTACTTC. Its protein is CSARDWTKNIQYF.

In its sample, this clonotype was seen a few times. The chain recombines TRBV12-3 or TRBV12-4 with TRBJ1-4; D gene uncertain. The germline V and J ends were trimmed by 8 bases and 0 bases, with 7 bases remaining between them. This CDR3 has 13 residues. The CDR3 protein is CASGGSTNEKLFF. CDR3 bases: TGTGCCAGCGGCGGTTCAACTAATGAAAAACTGTTTTTT.

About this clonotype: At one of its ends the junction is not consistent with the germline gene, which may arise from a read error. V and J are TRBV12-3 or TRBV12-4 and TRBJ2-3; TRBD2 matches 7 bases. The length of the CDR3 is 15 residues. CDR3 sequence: CASKVRDYRADAQYF. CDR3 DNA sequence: TGTGCCAGCAAGGTCCGGGACTACCGTGCAGATGCGCAGTATTTT.

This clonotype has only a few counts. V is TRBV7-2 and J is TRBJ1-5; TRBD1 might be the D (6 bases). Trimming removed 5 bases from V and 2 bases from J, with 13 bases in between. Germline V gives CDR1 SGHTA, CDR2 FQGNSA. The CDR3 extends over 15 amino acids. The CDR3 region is CASSPRGGGNQPQHF. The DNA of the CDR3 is TGTGCCAGCAGCCCCCGCGGGGGCGGCAATCAGCCCCAGCATTTT.

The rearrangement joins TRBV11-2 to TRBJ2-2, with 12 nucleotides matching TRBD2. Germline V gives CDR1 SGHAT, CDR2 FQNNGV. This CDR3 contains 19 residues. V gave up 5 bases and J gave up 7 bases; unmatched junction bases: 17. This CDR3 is CASSPLGLAGPLRVGELFF. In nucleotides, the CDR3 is TGTGCCAGCAGCCCCCTCGGACTAGCGGGGCCCTTAAGGGTCGGGGAGCTGTTTTTT.

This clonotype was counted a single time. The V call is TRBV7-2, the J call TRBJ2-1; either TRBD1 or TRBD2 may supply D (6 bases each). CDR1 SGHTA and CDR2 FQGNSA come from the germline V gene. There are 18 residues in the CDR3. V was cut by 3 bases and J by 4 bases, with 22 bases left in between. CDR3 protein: CASSFGSGASGAYNEQFF. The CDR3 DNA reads TGTGCCAGCAGCTTCGGGAGTGGGGCTTCAGGGGCGTACAATGAGCAGTTCTTC.

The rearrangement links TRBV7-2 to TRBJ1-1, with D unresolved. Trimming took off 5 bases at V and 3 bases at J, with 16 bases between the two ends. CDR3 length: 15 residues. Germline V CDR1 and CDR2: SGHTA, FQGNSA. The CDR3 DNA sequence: TGTGCCAGCAGCCCAGGACCGCAGCGGCACACTGAAGCTTTCTTT. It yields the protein CASSPGPQRHTEAFF.

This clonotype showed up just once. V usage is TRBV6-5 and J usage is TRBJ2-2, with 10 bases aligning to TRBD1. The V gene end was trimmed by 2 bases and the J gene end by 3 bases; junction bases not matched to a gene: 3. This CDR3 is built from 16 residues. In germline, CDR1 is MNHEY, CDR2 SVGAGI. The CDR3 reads CASSYHDRGHTGELFF. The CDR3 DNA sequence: TGTGCCAGCAGTTACCACGACAGGGGGCACACCGGGGAGCTGTTTTTT.

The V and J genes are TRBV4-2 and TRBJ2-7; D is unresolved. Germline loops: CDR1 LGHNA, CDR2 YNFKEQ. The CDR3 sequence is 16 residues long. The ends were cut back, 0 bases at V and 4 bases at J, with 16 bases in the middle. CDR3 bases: TGTGCCAGCAGCCAAGAGTCTGCCGCCGCCTCGTACGAGCAGTACTTC. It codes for CASSQESAAASYEQYF.

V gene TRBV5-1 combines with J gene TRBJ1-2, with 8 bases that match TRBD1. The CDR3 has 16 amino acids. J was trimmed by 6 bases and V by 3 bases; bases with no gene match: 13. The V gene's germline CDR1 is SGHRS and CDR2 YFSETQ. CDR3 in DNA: TGCGCCAGCAGCTCGACAGGGGATCCCTCTACTAATGGCTACACCTTC. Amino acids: CASSSTGDPSTNGYTF.

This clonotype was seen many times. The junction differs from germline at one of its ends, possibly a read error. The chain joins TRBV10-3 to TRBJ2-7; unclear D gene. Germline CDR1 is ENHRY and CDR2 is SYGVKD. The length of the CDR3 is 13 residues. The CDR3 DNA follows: TGTGCCGTCAGCTCAGTGGGTACCTACGAGCAGTACTTC. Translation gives CAVSSVGTYEQYF.

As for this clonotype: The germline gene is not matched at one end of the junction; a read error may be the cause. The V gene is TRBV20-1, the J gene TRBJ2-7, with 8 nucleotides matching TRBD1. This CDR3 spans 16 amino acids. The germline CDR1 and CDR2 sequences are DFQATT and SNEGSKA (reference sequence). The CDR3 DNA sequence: TGCAGTGCTAGAGGGCAGGGGGCTCTGAGCTCCTTCGAGCAGTACTTC. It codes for CSARGQGALSSFEQYF.

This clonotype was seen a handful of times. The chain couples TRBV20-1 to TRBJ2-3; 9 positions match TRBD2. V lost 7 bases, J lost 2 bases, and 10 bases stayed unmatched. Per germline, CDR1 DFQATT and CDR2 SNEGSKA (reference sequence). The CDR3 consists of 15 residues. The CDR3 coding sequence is TGCAGTGTGGGGCGGGGGGGCACTCACACAGATACGCAGTATTTT. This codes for CSVGRGGTHTDTQYF.